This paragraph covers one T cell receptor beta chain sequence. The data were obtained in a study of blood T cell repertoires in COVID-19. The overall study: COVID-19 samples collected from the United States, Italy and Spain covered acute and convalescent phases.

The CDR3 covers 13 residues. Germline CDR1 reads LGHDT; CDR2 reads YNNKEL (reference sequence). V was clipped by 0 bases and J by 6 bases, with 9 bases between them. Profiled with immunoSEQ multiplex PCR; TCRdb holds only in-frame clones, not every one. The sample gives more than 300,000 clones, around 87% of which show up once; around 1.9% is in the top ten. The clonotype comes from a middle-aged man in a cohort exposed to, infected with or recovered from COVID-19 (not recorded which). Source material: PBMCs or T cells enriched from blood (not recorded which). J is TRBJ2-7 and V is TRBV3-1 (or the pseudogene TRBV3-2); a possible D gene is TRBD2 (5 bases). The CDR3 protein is CASSQESDFEQYF. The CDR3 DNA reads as TGTGCCAGCAGCCAAGAATCGGACTTCGAGCAGTACTTC.